The rows below give T cell receptor beta chains drawn from one sample of a study of Ad26.COV2.S vaccination and SARS-CoV-2 variants. Sequenced by immunoSEQ multiplex PCR; TCRdb stores in-frame clones only, minus some. The sample comprises 400,000 to 450,000 clones, about 90% of which are singletons, and less than 2% rests with the top ten. The source material was peripheral blood, sampled in a trial of Ad26.COV2.S vaccine versus placebo. These receptors were collected from a person aged 18-60 years who received the Ad26.COV2.S COVID-19 vaccine or a placebo. The CDR3 runs from the conserved cysteine through the conserved F or W. Fields, in order: V gene, J gene, clone size, D gene, CDR3 DNA, CDR3 protein. A D gene is named only where the DNA matches it firmly. Rows give clone size only sometimes, using once, few, many, or a class for an expanded clone.

v_call: TRBV28; j_call: TRBJ2-5; clone_size: -; d_call: -; cdr3_nt: TGTGCCAGCAGTTTCAGGGGGGGGCATGAGACCCAGTACTTC; cdr3_aa: CASSFRGGHETQYF
v_call: TRBV11-2; j_call: TRBJ1-6; clone_size: -; d_call: -; cdr3_nt: TGTGCCAGCAGCGGTATTACGGGAAGAAATTCACCCCTCCACTTT; cdr3_aa: CASSGITGRNSPLHF
v_call: TRBV2; j_call: TRBJ2-5; clone_size: -; d_call: TRBD1; cdr3_nt: TGTGCCAGCAGTGTCGGGACAGAGAGAGAGACCCAGTACTTC; cdr3_aa: CASSVGTERETQYF
v_call: TRBV19; j_call: TRBJ2-1; clone_size: -; d_call: TRBD1; cdr3_nt: TGTGCCAGTAGTTCGACAGGGTTGAATGAGCAGTTCTTC; cdr3_aa: CASSSTGLNEQFF
v_call: TRBV29-1; j_call: TRBJ1-5; clone_size: -; d_call: TRBD1; cdr3_nt: TGCAGCGTTGGGAATGCTTTTGGCAGGGGGGATCAGCCCCAGCATTTT; cdr3_aa: CSVGNAFGRGDQPQHF
v_call: TRBV10-1; j_call: TRBJ2-2; clone_size: -; d_call: TRBD1; cdr3_nt: TGCGCCAGCAGTGGGACAGGGCTCACCGGGGAGCTGTTTTTT; cdr3_aa: CASSGTGLTGELFF
v_call: TRBV7-8; j_call: TRBJ2-2; clone_size: -; d_call: TRBD2; cdr3_nt: TGTGCCAGCAGGCTAGCGGGGGGGACCGGGGAGCTGTTTTTT; cdr3_aa: CASRLAGGTGELFF
v_call: TRBV7-2; j_call: TRBJ2-7; clone_size: -; d_call: -; cdr3_nt: TGTGCCAGCACTTCTCTGGCGGGCGGCTACGAGCAGTACTTC; cdr3_aa: CASTSLAGGYEQYF
v_call: TRBV6-5; j_call: TRBJ2-7; clone_size: -; d_call: TRBD1; cdr3_nt: TGTGCCAGCAGTTACTCTGGGACAGGGTATGACGAGCAGTACTTC; cdr3_aa: CASSYSGTGYDEQYF
v_call: TRBV29-1; j_call: TRBJ2-3; clone_size: few; d_call: -; cdr3_nt: TGCAGCGTTGATCCAGCAACAGATACGCAGTATTTT; cdr3_aa: CSVDPATDTQYF
v_call: TRBV5-6; j_call: TRBJ2-2; clone_size: -; d_call: -; cdr3_nt: TGTGCCAGCAGCTTCGGGCTAGCGCGGGCCGGGGAGCTGTTTTTT; cdr3_aa: CASSFGLARAGELFF
v_call: TRBV28; j_call: TRBJ1-2; clone_size: -; d_call: -; cdr3_nt: TGTGCCAGCAGTTTAGGTCCTAAAGCTAACTATGGCTACACCTTC; cdr3_aa: CASSLGPKANYGYTF
v_call: TRBV5-1; j_call: TRBJ1-1; clone_size: -; d_call: -; cdr3_nt: TGCGCCAGCAGCTTGGAAAACTTGAACACTGAAGCTTTCTTT; cdr3_aa: CASSLENLNTEAFF
v_call: TRBV27; j_call: TRBJ1-2; clone_size: -; d_call: -; cdr3_nt: TGTGCCAGCAGTTTATCTTGGTCGGGGGGCACCAACTATGGCTACACCTTC; cdr3_aa: CASSLSWSGGTNYGYTF
v_call: TRBV7-9; j_call: TRBJ2-2; clone_size: -; d_call: -; cdr3_nt: TGTGCCAGCAGCTTAGCGGGGATATACACCGGGGAGCTGTTTTTT; cdr3_aa: CASSLAGIYTGELFF
v_call: TRBV6-5; j_call: TRBJ2-1; clone_size: -; d_call: -; cdr3_nt: TGTGCCAGCAGTTACGGGATAACTCGCAATGAGCAGTTCTTC; cdr3_aa: CASSYGITRNEQFF
v_call: TRBV27; j_call: TRBJ2-4; clone_size: -; d_call: -; cdr3_nt: TGTGCCAGCAGTTTGGGGGGTTCAGCCAAAAACATTCAGTACTTC; cdr3_aa: CASSLGGSAKNIQYF
v_call: TRBV3-1/TRBV3-2; j_call: TRBJ1-1; clone_size: -; d_call: -; cdr3_nt: TGTGCCAGCAGCCCGATCGGGCGGACTGACCTTGATGCTTTCTTT; cdr3_aa: CASSPIGRTDLDAFF
v_call: TRBV4-3; j_call: TRBJ2-7; clone_size: -; d_call: -; cdr3_nt: TGCGCCAGCAGCTTTTACGAGCAGTACTTC; cdr3_aa: CASSFYEQYF
v_call: TRBV30; j_call: TRBJ1-1; clone_size: -; d_call: -; cdr3_nt: TGTGCCTGGACGGGACTGAGACAGCGAAACACTGAAGCTTTCTTT; cdr3_aa: CAWTGLRQRNTEAFF
v_call: TRBV7-4; j_call: TRBJ1-5; clone_size: -; d_call: TRBD1; cdr3_nt: TGTGCCAGCAGCTCCGAGGGGGCGGTGAAGGGCAATCAGCCCCAGCATTTT; cdr3_aa: CASSSEGAVKGNQPQHF
v_call: TRBV12-3/TRBV12-4; j_call: TRBJ2-7; clone_size: -; d_call: -; cdr3_nt: TGTGCCAGCAGTCTCTTCAGGGGCCACGAGCAGTACTTC; cdr3_aa: CASSLFRGHEQYF
v_call: TRBV5-1; j_call: TRBJ2-3; clone_size: -; d_call: -; cdr3_nt: TGCGCCAGCAGTTCCCCCGTGGGGCGTCGAGGGACAGATACGCAGTATTTT; cdr3_aa: CASSSPVGRRGTDTQYF
v_call: TRBV7-8; j_call: TRBJ2-1; clone_size: -; d_call: TRBD2; cdr3_nt: TGTGCCAGCAGCCGAGGACTAGCGGGGGTCAATGAGCAGTTCTTC; cdr3_aa: CASSRGLAGVNEQFF
v_call: TRBV20-1; j_call: TRBJ2-7; clone_size: -; d_call: -; cdr3_nt: TGCAGTGCTAGTCAGTTTACGGGGGGCAAAAACGAGCAGTACTTC; cdr3_aa: CSASQFTGGKNEQYF
v_call: TRBV12-3/TRBV12-4; j_call: TRBJ2-4; clone_size: -; d_call: -; cdr3_nt: TGTGCCAGCAGTCAATCACAGTGGCCTCAGTACTTC; cdr3_aa: CASSQSQWPQYF
v_call: TRBV5-1; j_call: TRBJ2-5; clone_size: -; d_call: TRBD2; cdr3_nt: TGCGCCAGCAGAGAGGGACTAGCGGTACTCCAAGAGACCCAGTACTTC; cdr3_aa: CASREGLAVLQETQYF
v_call: TRBV28; j_call: TRBJ2-2; clone_size: -; d_call: TRBD1; cdr3_nt: TGTGCCAGCTGCCGGGACAGGGGGCTGGATACCGGGGAGCTGTTTTTT; cdr3_aa: CASCRDRGLDTGELFF
v_call: TRBV7-9; j_call: TRBJ1-2; clone_size: -; d_call: -; cdr3_nt: TGTGCCAGCAGGCCGGCCCAGGGCCCGAACTATGGCTACACCTTC; cdr3_aa: CASRPAQGPNYGYTF
v_call: TRBV6-2/TRBV6-3; j_call: TRBJ2-5; clone_size: -; d_call: TRBD1; cdr3_nt: TGTGCCAGCAGTTTGGGACAGGGTTTACCAGAGACCCAGTACTTC; cdr3_aa: CASSLGQGLPETQYF
v_call: TRBV7-8; j_call: TRBJ2-1; clone_size: -; d_call: TRBD2; cdr3_nt: TGTGCCAGCAGCTTAGAACCCCCTAGCGGGGGGGCAGGCTCCTACAATGAGCAGTTCTTC; cdr3_aa: CASSLEPPSGGAGSYNEQFF